Below, 16 T cell receptor beta chains from the same sample are listed, as sequenced in a study of T cells after yellow fever vaccination. Each CDR3 protein gets one entry after TCRdb re-called the 5' RACE reads with MiXCR. The repertoire holds about 300,000 distinct CDR3 sequences, with approximately 10% as singletons. Sample: CD4+ T cells sorted from PBMCs, taken 5 days after the yellow fever booster vaccination. These receptors were obtained from a man younger than 30 who received the YFV17D yellow fever vaccine.

This chain joins TRBV2 and TRBJ2-1; TRBD1 agrees at 8 bases. Germline CDR1 is SNHLY and CDR2 is FYNNEI. The CDR3 has 15 amino acids. V gave up 6 bases and J gave up 5 bases; unmatched junction bases: 9. The CDR3: CASRPRDRSHNEQFF. In DNA form, the CDR3 reads TGTGCCAGCAGGCCCCGGGACAGGAGCCACAATGAGCAGTTCTTC.

The chain recombines TRBV30 with TRBJ1-6; no clear D. Germline V gene data show CDR1 as GTSNPN and CDR2 as SVGIG (reference sequence). The CDR3 consists of 15 residues. The germline V and J ends were trimmed by 2 bases and 1 base, with 9 bases remaining between them. The CDR3 DNA reads TGTGCCTGGAGTATCGCCGGGTCCTATAATTCACCCCTCCACTTT. Protein sequence: CAWSIAGSYNSPLHF.

This clonotype was seen many times. This chain joins TRBV20-1 and TRBJ2-7; 10 nucleotides agree with TRBD1. CDR3 length equals 14 residues. Trimming removed 0 bases from V and 9 bases from J; junction bases left unmatched: 8. The germline CDR1 and CDR2 sequences are DFQATT and SNEGSKA (reference sequence). Written as DNA, the CDR3 is TGCAGTGCTAGAGATCGCGGGACAGGGGAAAGGCAGTACGTC. Translated: CSARDRGTGERQYV.

This chain uses TRBV7-9 with TRBJ1-6; D perhaps matches TRBD1 (5 bases). CDR3 size: 15 residues. Germline V gene data show CDR1 as SEHNR and CDR2 as FQNEAQ (reference sequence). The germline V and J ends were trimmed by 1 base and 4 bases, with 8 bases remaining between them. The CDR3 bases are TGTGCCAGCAGCTTAGTGGGGGATTATAATTCACCCCTCCACTTT. Its translation: CASSLVGDYNSPLHF.

This clonotype was picked up a small number of times. The chain links TRBV4-1 to TRBJ2-3; TRBD2 matches at 10 bases. The J segment lost 5 bases and the V segment lost 6 bases, leaving 11 bases of the junction unmatched. The CDR3 loop spans 16 amino acids. Per the germline V gene, CDR1 is MGHRA and CDR2 is YSYEKL. CDR3 bases: TGCGCCAGCAGTGGTCAAGCTCTAGCGGGGGTAGATACGCAGTATTTT. Translated, it gives CASSGQALAGVDTQYF.

The genes are TRBV15 and TRBJ1-2; D remains ambiguous. The CDR3 spans 13 residues. Trimming took off 0 bases at V and 8 bases at J, with 10 bases between the two ends. Germline CDR1 is LNHNV and CDR2 is YYDKDF (reference sequence). This CDR3 reads CATSRDRGVGYTF. The CDR3 DNA is TGTGCCACCAGCAGAGATCGGGGAGTCGGCTACACCTTC.

The rearrangement uses TRBV5-1 and TRBJ2-7, with 14 bases fitting TRBD2. V gave up 6 bases and J gave up 2 bases; unmatched junction bases: 4. Looked up from germline, CDR1 is SGHRS and CDR2 is YFSETQ. This CDR3 contains 15 residues. The CDR3 sequence is CASTRLAGGAYEQYF. Written as DNA, the CDR3 is TGCGCCAGCACCCGACTAGCGGGGGGGGCCTACGAGCAGTACTTC. Full variable domain (rest looked up from reference TRBV5-1 and TRBJ2-7): KAGVTQTPRYLIKTRGQQVTLSCSPISGHRSVSWYQQTPGQGLQFLFEYFSETQRNKGNFPGRFSGRQFSNSRSEMNVSTLELGDSALYLCASTRLAGGAYEQYFGPGTRLTVT.

This clonotype appeared a few times. The V gene is TRBV5-1, the J gene TRBJ2-5; 7 nucleotides agree with TRBD2. V was pared by 6 bases and J by 5 bases, with 13 bases of the junction left unmatched. CDR3 length: 15 residues. The germline V gene encodes CDR1 SGHRS and CDR2 YFSETQ. CDR3 loop: CASTRVAGGLETQYF. The CDR3 DNA reads as TGCGCCAGCACCCGAGTAGCGGGCGGGTTGGAGACCCAGTACTTC.

The gene calls are TRBV4-1 and TRBJ2-5; perhaps TRBD2 as D (6 bases). Trimming took 4 bases from V and 7 from J, leaving 16 bases between them. CDR1 and CDR2 (germline): MGHRA, YSYEKL. The CDR3 is 14 amino acids. The CDR3 region has the DNA TGCGCCAGCAGCCCCGAGCGGGTGGGAGTGACCCAGTACTTC. Amino acids: CASSPERVGVTQYF.

V gene TRBV5-1 combines with J gene TRBJ2-7; TRBD1 matches at 9 bases. The CDR3 is made up of 14 amino acids. CDR1 and CDR2 (germline): SGHRS, YFSETQ. V lost 4 bases to trimming and J lost 2 bases; unmatched junction nucleotides: 4. The CDR3 region has the DNA TGCGCCAGCAGCCCGGGACAGGGAGCCTACGAGCAGTACGTC. This gives the protein CASSPGQGAYEQYV.

This clonotype was seen a handful of times. The chain has TRBV7-9 and TRBJ1-5; D gene unclear. The V end lost 7 bases, the J end lost 2 bases, and 9 bases lay between the germline ends. The germline CDR1 and CDR2 sequences are SEHNR and FQNEAQ (reference sequence). The CDR3 spans 13 residues. This CDR3 is CASTKDGNQPQHF. The CDR3 DNA sequence: TGTGCCAGCACCAAGGATGGCAATCAGCCCCAGCATTTT.

This clonotype was counted many times. The CDR3 nucleotides are TGCAGTGCTAGTGCGGGGACGGGCACAGATACGCAGTATTTT. Translating gives CSASAGTGTDTQYF. The J gene is TRBJ2-3, the V gene TRBV20-1; D perhaps matches TRBD2 (6 bases). Trimming removed 3 bases at V and 1 base at J, with 11 bases between. CDR1 is DFQATT, CDR2 SNEGSKA, per germline (reference sequence). The CDR3 is 14 amino acids.

This clonotype was observed at least ten times. The V call is TRBV18, the J call TRBJ1-6, with D hard to call. Germline CDR1 and CDR2: KGHSH and LQKENI. V was pared by 6 bases and J by 2 bases, with 2 bases between. The CDR3 consists of 12 residues. The CDR3 DNA sequence: TGTGCCAGCTCCCCCTATAATTCACCCCTCCACTTT. Amino acid sequence: CASSPYNSPLHF.

The chain recombines TRBV20-1 with TRBJ1-5, with 8 bases fitting TRBD1. Germline values: CDR1 DFQATT, CDR2 SNEGSKA (reference sequence). The CDR3 totals 14 residues. Germline trimming cut 2 bases from V and 5 bases from J; bases unmatched to any gene: 5. The CDR3: CSARLTGGDQPQHF. The DNA of the CDR3 is TGCAGTGCTAGACTCACAGGGGGGGATCAGCCCCAGCATTTT.

This clonotype was observed a handful of times. J is TRBJ1-2 and V is TRBV4-3, with D perhaps matching TRBD1 (5 bases). Between the trimmed V and J ends, which lost 0 bases and 2 bases, there was a span of 10 bases. The CDR3 totals 15 residues. Germline loops: CDR1 LGHNA, CDR2 YSLEER. The CDR3 loop is CASSQDRRGNYGYTF. The CDR3 region has the DNA TGCGCCAGCAGCCAAGATCGTAGGGGCAACTATGGCTACACCTTC.

The chain has TRBV5-1 and TRBJ1-4; 10 bases fit TRBD1. V lost 4 bases to trimming and J lost 6 bases; unmatched junction nucleotides: 9. The germline V gene encodes CDR1 SGHRS and CDR2 YFSETQ. CDR3 length: 16 residues. The CDR3 coding sequence is TGCGCCAGCAGCCGAAACAGACAGGGGGCGGATGAAAAACTGTTTTTT. It encodes CASSRNRQGADEKLFF.